The 18 T cell receptor beta chains given below trace back to one sample, sequenced in a study of identical twins. TCRdb reprocessed the 5' RACE reads via MiXCR and lists one record per CDR3 protein. The table lists 120,000 to 150,000 distinct CDR3 sequences, around 3.6% of them singletons, with around 8.1% in the top ten. Sequencing input: memory T cells sorted from blood. The receptors were gathered from a man aged 18 to 30 in good health.

Ten or more counts support this clonotype. V gene TRBV7-2 combines with J gene TRBJ2-3, with 8 positions matching TRBD1. Germline-derived CDR1 and CDR2 are SGHTA and FQGNSA. This CDR3 has 16 amino acids. The junction had 8 bases not matched to a gene; V was cut back by 5 bases and J by 1 base. The CDR3 bases are TGTGCCAGCAGCCCGACCGGGACAGGTCGCACAGATACGCAGTATTTT. This translates into CASSPTGTGRTDTQYF.

V and J are TRBV6-1 and TRBJ1-3; maybe TRBD1 (5 bases). Trimming removed 7 bases from V and 0 bases from J, with 16 bases in between. The germline V gene encodes CDR1 MNHNS and CDR2 SASEGT. The CDR3 runs 16 residues. CDR3: CASIESGPPSGNTIYF. The CDR3 DNA reads TGTGCCAGCATCGAGTCGGGGCCGCCCTCTGGAAACACCATATATTTT.

The sample holds a few counts of this clonotype. The CDR3 reads CASSLGGDSSYEQYV. The CDR3 nucleotides read TGTGCCAGCAGCTTAGGGGGGGACAGCTCCTACGAGCAGTACGTC. The rearrangement joins TRBV7-2 to TRBJ2-7, with a possible D match to TRBD1 (7 bases). The CDR3 runs 15 residues. Trimming left V 1 base short and J 0 bases short, with 10 bases between. Germline V gene sequence: CDR1 SGHTA, CDR2 FQGNSA.

This clonotype was counted many times. The chain uses TRBV12-3 or TRBV12-4 and TRBJ2-7; 10 nucleotides line up with TRBD1. Trimming cost V 5 bases and J 6 bases; bases outside gene matches: 4. CDR3 length equals 13 residues. CDR3 sequence reads: CASSGTGVTEQYF. In nucleotides, the CDR3 is TGTGCCAGCAGTGGGACAGGGGTGACCGAGCAGTACTTC.

This clonotype was recorded at least ten times. This chain links TRBV4-2 with TRBJ2-3; no clear D gene. The V gene's germline CDR1 is LGHNA and CDR2 YNFKEQ. The V end lost 2 bases, the J end lost 1 base, and 10 bases lay between the germline ends. CDR3 length: 15 amino acids. The CDR3 protein is CASSQLLSGTDTQYF. The DNA of the CDR3 is TGTGCCAGCAGCCAATTACTAAGCGGCACAGATACGCAGTATTTT.

The genes are TRBV5-5 and TRBJ1-1, with a weak D call TRBD1 (5 bases). The CDR3 length is 14 residues. Germline V gene lookup returns CDR1 SGHKS and CDR2 YYEKEE (reference sequence). Trimming stripped 0 bases from V and 9 bases from J, with 15 bases between. The CDR3, as DNA: TGTGCCAGCAGCTTGGCGACAGTTGATCGAAAAGCTTTCTTT. The encoded protein is CASSLATVDRKAFF. Full variable domain (remainder filled in from reference TRBV5-5 and TRBJ1-1): DAGVTQSPTHLIKTRGQQVTLRCSPISGHKSVSWYQQVLGQGPQFIFQYYEKEERGRGNFPDRFSARQFPNYSSELNVNALLLGDSALYLCASSLATVDRKAFFGQGTRLTVV.

This clonotype was observed many times. The rearrangement links TRBV7-2 to TRBJ2-5; D is uncertain. Deletions cut 4 bases from V and 2 bases from J, with 17 bases between. CDR1 SGHTA and CDR2 FQGNSA come from the germline V gene. This CDR3 has 16 residues. In DNA, the CDR3 is TGTGCCAGCAGCTGGGAAGGGATAAGGGCACAAGAGACCCAGTACTTC. Translated, it gives CASSWEGIRAQETQYF.

This clonotype was counted only a few times. The chain has TRBV11-3 and TRBJ2-1, with TRBD2 matching over 8 bases. Trimming took 1 base from V and 7 from J; bases not matched to a gene: 12. The CDR3 covers 17 residues. Germline V CDR1 and CDR2: SGHNT, YENEEA. As DNA, the CDR3 is TGTGCCAGCAGCTTAGCGTCGGCGGGGGGCGATCTAAATGAGCAGTTCTTC. It specifies CASSLASAGGDLNEQFF.

The rearrangement uses TRBV5-5 and TRBJ1-1; the match to TRBD1 covers 7 bases. CDR3 length: 13 residues. With V trimmed by 4 bases and J by 8 bases, 8 bases remained unmatched. Germline CDR1 and CDR2: SGHKS and YYEKEE (reference sequence). CDR3 nucleotides: TGTGCCAGCAGCCAAATAGACAGGGAAGAAGCTTTCTTT. Translating gives CASSQIDREEAFF.

This clonotype was seen repeatedly, ten times or more. V and J are TRBV20-1 and TRBJ2-7; 10 positions match TRBD2. Unmatched junction bases numbered 16, after V lost 8 bases and J lost 9 bases. The CDR3 runs 14 residues. Germline CDR1 and CDR2: DFQATT and SNEGSKA (reference sequence). The CDR3 DNA reads TGCAGTATTGACTCCACTAGCGGGACTGACGGGCAGTACTTC. Protein: CSIDSTSGTDGQYF.

This clonotype was detected a few times. The chain recombines TRBV20-1 with TRBJ2-1, with TRBD2 matching over 10 bases. CDR3 length: 15 amino acids. Germline V gene data show CDR1 as DFQATT and CDR2 as SNEGSKA (reference sequence). V lost 5 bases to trimming and J lost 10 bases; unmatched junction nucleotides: 14. The CDR3 sequence: CSALLTSGPREEQFF. Here the CDR3 DNA reads TGCAGTGCTCTACTGACTAGCGGGCCGCGGGAGGAGCAGTTCTTC.

This clonotype has just a few counts. The V and J genes are TRBV10-3 and TRBJ2-1; 8 bases fit TRBD2. CDR3 size: 15 residues. Germline loops: CDR1 ENHRY, CDR2 SYGVKD. Trimming at V came to 7 bases and at J to 5 bases, leaving 10 bases not matched to a gene. The CDR3 nucleotides are TGTGCCATCATCCCGGGACTAGTTAAGAACAATGAGCAGTTCTTC. Residues: CAIIPGLVKNNEQFF.

Ten or more counts support this clonotype. The chain uses TRBV7-2 and TRBJ2-1, with TRBD2 matching 7 bases. The CDR3 totals 16 residues. CDR1 is SGHTA, CDR2 FQGNSA, per germline. Trimming cost V 5 bases and J 4 bases; bases outside gene matches: 11. This CDR3 reads CASSRRWSGEYNEQFF. CDR3 DNA: TGTGCCAGCAGCCGCAGGTGGAGCGGGGAATACAATGAGCAGTTCTTC. Full variable domain (outside the CDR3, taken from reference TRBV7-2 and TRBJ2-1): GAGVSQSPSNKVTEKGKDVELRCDPISGHTALYWYRQSLGQGLEFLIYFQGNSAPDKSGLPSDRFSAERTGGSVSTLTIQRTQQEDSAVYLCASSRRWSGEYNEQFFGPGTRLTVL.

There are many counts of this clonotype. The chain uses TRBV7-2 and TRBJ2-5, with D possibly matching TRBD1 (6 bases). Germline CDR1 and CDR2: SGHTA and FQGNSA. CDR3 length: 17 amino acids. The germline V and J ends were trimmed by 2 bases and 4 bases, with 20 bases remaining between them. CDR3 sequence: CASSLRGNRKGGETQYF. As DNA, the CDR3 is TGTGCCAGCAGCTTAAGGGGGAACAGAAAAGGTGGAGAGACCCAGTACTTC. The full variable domain, with the rest looked up from reference TRBV7-2 and TRBJ2-5, is GAGVSQSPSNKVTEKGKDVELRCDPISGHTALYWYRQSLGQGLEFLIYFQGNSAPDKSGLPSDRFSAERTGGSVSTLTIQRTQQEDSAVYLCASSLRGNRKGGETQYFGPGTRLLVL.

The chain links TRBV6-1 to TRBJ2-3; unclear D gene. Looked up from germline, CDR1 is MNHNS and CDR2 is SASEGT. V lost 2 bases and J lost 4, with 16 bases in between. The CDR3 sequence is 16 residues long. This chain's CDR3 is CASSENYRTPSDTQYF. The CDR3 DNA sequence: TGTGCCAGCAGTGAAAATTACAGAACCCCTTCAGATACGCAGTATTTT.

This clonotype was picked up many times. The chain employs TRBV5-1 and TRBJ2-3; D gene ambiguous. V shed 4 bases and J shed 0 bases, with 12 bases lying between them. This CDR3 is built from 15 residues. CDR1 SGHRS and CDR2 YFSETQ come from the germline V gene. CDR3: CASSLGGTSTDTQYF. CDR3 DNA: TGCGCCAGCAGCCTCGGCGGAACTAGCACAGATACGCAGTATTTT. The full variable domain, with the rest looked up from reference TRBV5-1 and TRBJ2-3, is KAGVTQTPRYLIKTRGQQVTLSCSPISGHRSVSWYQQTPGQGLQFLFEYFSETQRNKGNFPGRFSGRQFSNSRSEMNVSTLELGDSALYLCASSLGGTSTDTQYFGPGTRLTVL.

This clonotype was detected many times. J is TRBJ1-6 and V is TRBV20-1; D remains ambiguous. CDR3 length: 12 residues. In germline, CDR1 is DFQATT, CDR2 SNEGSKA (reference sequence). V was cut by 4 bases and J by 6 bases, with 7 bases left in between. CDR3 in amino acids: CSAISSNSPLHF. In DNA, the CDR3 is TGCAGTGCTATTTCCAGTAATTCACCCCTCCACTTT.

This clonotype was picked up many times. This rearrangement joins TRBV28 to TRBJ2-1; D remains ambiguous. V was cut by 7 bases and J by 3 bases, with 10 bases left in between. Per the germline V gene, CDR1 is MDHEN and CDR2 is SYDVKM. This CDR3 contains 13 residues. CDR3 loop: CASKGGYYNEQFF. CDR3 DNA: TGTGCCAGCAAAGGCGGATACTACAATGAGCAGTTCTTC.